Presented here are 22 T cell receptor beta chains from one specimen sequenced in a study of CD8 T cells in ankylosing spondylitis (dated by TCRdb to about 2017). What the study reported, not specific to this receptor: A TCR beta motif of eight highly homologous amino acid variants appeared characteristic of blood from ankylosing spondylitis patients.

Preparation of the library involved 5' RACE. The run used an Illumina HiSeq 2500. TCRdb took the public reads, trimmed them with fastp at Q25, ran MiXCR for clone calling and kept in-frame beta chains. Under each unique CDR3 protein, matching rows form one entry showing the most common genes and DNA. The sample includes over 700,000 distinct CDR3 sequences, with around 20% observed a single time. Clones ranked in the top ten supply around 19% of the sample. For these receptors, no antigen is known. The sample taken for sequencing was blood, either unsorted or a sorted T cell fraction (not recorded which). These receptor sequences come from a male donor with ankylosing spondylitis.

This sequence joins TRBV14 and TRBJ2-1; 8 nucleotides match TRBD1. This CDR3 has 16 amino acids. After removal of 1 base from V and 2 bases from J, the junction contained 4 bases not matched to a gene. The germline V gene encodes CDR1 SGHDN and CDR2 FVKESK. The CDR3 nucleotides read TGTGCCAGCAGCCAAGCCCCACAGGGGGCCTACAATGAGCAGTTCTTC. Protein: CASSQAPQGAYNEQFF.

The rearrangement joins TRBV3-1 to TRBJ2-1, with a tentative D call TRBD1 (5 bases). The germline V gene encodes CDR1 LGHDT and CDR2 YNNKEL (reference sequence). The CDR3 runs 16 residues. Trimming took off 0 bases at V and 3 bases at J, with 12 bases between the two ends. CDR3 sequence reads: CASSQEGQVNYNEQFF. The CDR3 DNA sequence: TGTGCCAGCAGCCAAGAGGGGCAGGTCAACTACAATGAGCAGTTCTTC.

The rearrangement joins TRBV4-2 to TRBJ2-5, with 7 bases matching TRBD2. V lost 1 base to trimming and J lost 1 base; unmatched junction nucleotides: 3. This CDR3 has 15 residues. CDR1 LGHNA and CDR2 YNFKEQ come from the germline V gene. In DNA, the CDR3 is TGTGCCAGCAGCCAAGGCTCGGGGGGCCAAGAGACCCAGTACTTC. Translating it yields CASSQGSGGQETQYF.

This clonotype was seen only a few times. V usage is TRBV15 and J usage is TRBJ1-6, with a possible D match to TRBD1 (5 bases). Trimming took 6 bases from V and 9 from J, leaving 21 bases between them. The CDR3 totals 16 residues. CDR1 and CDR2 from the germline V gene are LNHNV and YYDKDF (reference sequence). The CDR3 reads CATREGTAFSGSPLHF. CDR3 DNA sequence: TGTGCCACCAGAGAAGGGACTGCCTTTAGCGGTTCACCCCTCCACTTT.

The gene calls are TRBV7-2 and TRBJ2-7, with D maybe TRBD1 (5 bases). This CDR3 has 14 residues. Trimming took 7 bases from V and 0 from J, leaving 13 bases between them. Per the germline V gene, CDR1 is SGHTA and CDR2 is FQGNSA. CDR3 sequence reads: CASTQDSNSYEQYF. Written as DNA, the CDR3 is TGTGCCAGCACCCAAGACAGCAACTCCTACGAGCAGTACTTC.

This clonotype appeared a few times. The V and J genes are TRBV28 and TRBJ1-2; D might be TRBD1 (5 bases). The CDR3 length is 12 residues. Between the trimmed V and J ends, which lost 3 bases and 6 bases, there was a span of 8 bases. CDR1 MDHEN and CDR2 SYDVKM come from the germline V gene. The CDR3 DNA is TGTGCCAGCAGTTTGTGGGGGGATGGCTACACCTTC. Translated: CASSLWGDGYTF.

The rearrangement joins TRBV5-1 to TRBJ2-7; TRBD1 aligns across 8 bases. The V gene's germline CDR1 is SGHRS and CDR2 YFSETQ. This CDR3 region has 13 residues. V was clipped by 0 bases and J by 12 bases; unmatched bases: 8. The CDR3 spells CASSLEGQALGYF. The CDR3 coding sequence is TGCGCCAGCAGCTTGGAGGGACAGGCCTTGGGGTACTTC.

The V and J genes are TRBV28 and TRBJ2-7, with 7 bases fitting TRBD1. The CDR3 runs 16 residues. V lost 3 bases, J lost 7 bases, and 15 bases stayed unmatched. In germline, CDR1 is MDHEN, CDR2 SYDVKM. CDR3 region: CASSFPPIGGFREQYF. The CDR3 nucleotides read TGTGCCAGCAGTTTCCCCCCTATAGGGGGCTTTCGAGAGCAGTACTTC.

The rearrangement joins TRBV20-1 to TRBJ1-1, with D possibly matching TRBD1 (5 bases). Germline-derived CDR1 and CDR2 are DFQATT and SNEGSKA (reference sequence). The CDR3 has 14 residues. Trimming left V 7 bases short and J 7 bases short, with 22 bases between. The CDR3 is CSVPSTPGLREAFF. The CDR3 nucleotides are TGCAGTGTGCCGAGTACGCCGGGGCTTCGTGAAGCTTTCTTT.

Of note for this clonotype: The junction departs from germline at one end; a sequencing error may be responsible. The chain links TRBV4-2 to TRBJ2-1; D call uncertain. This CDR3 is built from 17 residues. Germline CDR1 is LGHNA and CDR2 is YNFKEQ. The CDR3 nucleotides read TGTGCCAGCAGCCAAGATTTTATGGTAGCCTCCTGCAATGAGCAGTTCTTC. It is translated as CASSQDFMVASCNEQFF.

V usage is TRBV12-3 or TRBV12-4 and J usage is TRBJ2-7; no reliable D call. Trimming stripped 3 bases from V and 3 bases from J, with 12 bases between. CDR3 length equals 14 residues. CDR3 DNA: TGTGCCAGCAGTTTCGCCCTTGGGGTCTACGAGCAGTACTTC. Translated, it gives CASSFALGVYEQYF.

This clonotype was counted only a few times. The chain links TRBV27 to TRBJ2-2; 10 positions match TRBD1. This CDR3 region has 15 residues. With 4 bases clipped from V and 6 bases from J, the junction kept 5 bases outside the gene matches. Per the germline V gene, CDR1 is MNHEY and CDR2 is SMNVEV (reference sequence). CDR3 in DNA: TGTGCCAGCAGTTGGGGGACAGGGGAGGCCGGGGAGCTGTTTTTT. It encodes CASSWGTGEAGELFF.

This clonotype has only a few counts. The chain links TRBV24-1 to TRBJ2-1; the match to TRBD1 covers 7 bases. This CDR3 spans 13 amino acids. After removal of 2 bases from V and 9 bases from J, the junction contained 3 bases not matched to a gene. Germline CDR1 and CDR2: KGHDR and SFDVKD. As DNA, the CDR3 is TGTGCCACCAGTGATTCCTACAGGGGTGAGCAGTTCTTC. Translating gives CATSDSYRGEQFF.

This clonotype occurred many times. The chain uses TRBV20-1 and TRBJ1-1; D unresolved. Trimming left V 1 base short and J 1 base short, with 7 bases between. This CDR3 contains 13 residues. Germline CDR1 reads DFQATT; CDR2 reads SNEGSKA (reference sequence). The CDR3 sequence: CSARASGNTEAFF. CDR3 nucleotides: TGCAGTGCTAGAGCTTCCGGGAACACTGAAGCTTTCTTT.

This clonotype was detected many times. The CDR3 reads CASSPAKFYEQYF. CDR3 sequence (DNA): TGTGCCAGCAGCCCCGCTAAGTTTTACGAGCAGTACTTC. The chain couples TRBV12-3 or TRBV12-4 to TRBJ2-7; D gene ambiguous. The CDR3 is made up of 13 amino acids. V was pared by 6 bases and J by 4 bases, with 13 bases between.

The table lists this clonotype with many counts. This sequence joins TRBV4-3 and TRBJ1-1; D not resolved. This CDR3 is built from 15 residues. Germline V gene lookup returns CDR1 LGHNA and CDR2 YSLEER. Trimming shortened V by 1 base and J by 3 bases, and 12 bases separated the two germline ends. DNA for the CDR3: TGCGCCAGCAGCCAAGTGGTCCACGTGGACACTGAAGCTTTCTTT. Translated, it gives CASSQVVHVDTEAFF.

This clonotype came up a few times. The chain joins TRBV20-1 to TRBJ2-3; the D is unclear. Germline values: CDR1 DFQATT, CDR2 SNEGSKA (reference sequence). This CDR3 contains 14 residues. Between the trimmed V and J ends, which lost 6 bases and 1 base, there was a span of 14 bases. In DNA form, the CDR3 reads TGCAGTGCCTCTAAAGGTAGGGGCACAGATACGCAGTATTTT. This sequence encodes CSASKGRGTDTQYF.

The chain recombines TRBV27 with TRBJ1-1, with a tentative D call TRBD1 (6 bases). CDR1 is MNHEY, CDR2 SMNVEV, per germline (reference sequence). V was trimmed by 3 bases and J by 4 bases, leaving 9 bases between them. This CDR3 is built from 13 residues. CDR3 in amino acids: CASSFARGTEAFF. The CDR3 DNA reads as TGTGCCAGCAGTTTTGCCAGGGGCACTGAAGCTTTCTTT.

The rearrangement joins TRBV5-5 to TRBJ2-1, with a tentative D call TRBD1 (6 bases). From germline, CDR1 is SGHKS and CDR2 YYEKEE (reference sequence). The CDR3 is 12 amino acids. Trimming shortened V by 5 bases and J by 8 bases, and 11 bases separated the two germline ends. CDR3 nucleotides: TGTGCCAGCAGGGGAACAGGGTATGAGCAGTTCTTC. Translating it yields CASRGTGYEQFF.

In this sample, this clonotype turned up a few times. The chain uses TRBV20-1 and TRBJ1-6; maybe TRBD1 (6 bases). The germline V gene has CDR1 DFQATT and CDR2 SNEGSKA (reference sequence). V lost 0 bases and J 4 bases, leaving 13 bases between the germline ends. CDR3 length: 16 amino acids. This CDR3 is CSARDRDRRYNSPLHF. Written as DNA, the CDR3 is TGCAGTGCTAGAGATCGAGACAGGAGATATAATTCACCCCTCCACTTT.

This clonotype was observed a handful of times. The rearrangement uses TRBV5-6 and TRBJ1-2, with unresolved D. The CDR3 is 14 residues long. Deletions cut 3 bases from V and 8 bases from J, with 17 bases between. From germline, CDR1 is SGHDT and CDR2 YYEEEE. CDR3 nucleotide sequence: TGTGCCAGCAGCTCCACGGGGAGTCTTGTCGGCTACACCTTC. Encoded protein: CASSSTGSLVGYTF.

This clonotype has only a few counts. This rearrangement joins TRBV20-1 to TRBJ2-1; TRBD2 agrees at 13 bases. V lost 6 bases and J lost 6; bases outside the gene matches: 5. In germline, CDR1 is DFQATT, CDR2 SNEGSKA (reference sequence). The CDR3 has 14 amino acids. CDR3 in DNA: TGCAGTGCCCGTGGACTAGCGGGAGCCAATGAGCAGTTCTTC. Amino acid sequence: CSARGLAGANEQFF.